This T cell receptor beta chain was documented in a study of blood T cell repertoires in COVID-19. Across the whole study: T cells, B-cell-depleted T cells, or PBMCs provided the cDNA or gDNA that served as material.

In terms of age and location, participants ranged from roughly 18 to 90 years and lived in approximately 24 US areas. Per the original data handling: Reference gene primer amplification in the assay estimated nucleated cell counts. Assay used: immunoSEQ multiplex PCR; TCRdb lists only in-frame clones, some missing. That table gives V, J and clone size, and the DNA gave D and trimming. The table lists under 300,000 clones, 85% to 90% of them singletons. The sequence derives from a woman aged 50 to 65 who had recovered from COVID-19. Sequencing used PBMCs or T cells enriched from blood (not recorded which).

The CDR3 nucleotides are TGTGCCAGTAGACCGTCGGGGTCCCGGTACAATGAGCAGTTCTTC. Its translation is CASRPSGSRYNEQFF. The V call is TRBV19, the J call TRBJ2-1, with D perhaps TRBD2 (5 bases). Germline values: CDR1 LNHDA, CDR2 SQIVND (reference sequence). The V end lost 6 bases, the J end lost 4 bases, and 16 bases lay between the germline ends. The CDR3 has 15 residues.